The clone carrying this TCR beta chain was counted only a few times. Its matching antigen is unknown. Template switching created a universal primer site, and the cDNA included unique molecular identifiers. TCRdb re-analysed the 5' RACE reads in MiXCR, keeping a single row per CDR3 protein. The top ten hold 3% of the sample, which has some 270,000 distinct CDR3 sequences, about 8.9% seen once. The data derive from a study of identical twins. Study-level results: Insertions were reduced in abundant cord blood beta clonotypes but not in memory repertoires. Twin-shared out-of-frame alpha sequences were enriched for low generation probability.

The CDR3 totals 16 residues. Trimming took off 1 base at V and 2 bases at J, with 11 bases between the two ends. CDR1 and CDR2 from the germline V gene are SGHDN and FVKESK. These data were also filed under a second study, of yellow fever vaccine responses in identical twins.

This clonotype was obtained from a woman between 18 and 29 years old in good health. The rearrangement links TRBV14 to TRBJ2-2; weak D call: TRBD2 (5 bases). Sequences were obtained from CD8+ T cells sorted from blood. The CDR3 here is CASSQVSGVNTGELFF. CDR3 coding DNA: TGTGCCAGCAGCCAAGTCTCCGGGGTTAACACCGGGGAGCTGTTTTTT.